This T cell receptor beta chain is drawn from a study of neurological immune-mediated disorders (dated by TCRdb to about 2019). For the study in its entirety: Using UMI-based sequencing, the study compared peripheral blood TCR-beta repertoires from patients with HTLV-I-associated myelopathy (HAM/TSP), patients with multiple sclerosis, and healthy controls. The cohort included 60 to 75 subjects: 14 with HAM/TSP, around 34 with multiple sclerosis, and 20 or so healthy controls. Alongside PBMC samples, the set of some 98 TCR-beta libraries contained longitudinal samples, technical triplicates, and paired CD4+ and CD8+ T-cell subsets that had been sorted.

Broader findings and caveats from the paper: No identical CDR3 amino acid sequences were shared among expanded clones across subjects, suggesting private TCR-beta repertoires in all groups. TCR clonal expansion was greatest in HAM/TSP patients and smallest in MS patients, who ranked below even healthy controls.

At least ten counts were recorded for this clonotype. The antigen it binds to is not known. Within one base of it there is no much larger clone, and no base qualities were kept. The healthy controls were volunteers from a blood bank in Maryland, USA. For sorted-subset TCR libraries, about 1 million sorted CD4+ or CD8+ T cells were used. Peripheral blood was subjected to Ficoll-Hypaque density gradient centrifugation to isolate PBMCs, which were then cryopreserved in liquid nitrogen. Paired sorted CD4+ and CD8+ subsets came from healthy controls, HAM/TSP patients and MS patients. cDNA was synthesized by template-switch 5'RACE using a primer carrying a 10-nucleotide random unique molecular identifier by which each TCR transcript was tagged. Over 180 million TCR-beta sequences, covering 15-18 subjects, were produced in each sequencing run. The RNeasy kit was used to extract total RNA. The KAPA Real-time Library Amplification kit was used to amplify TCR-beta VDJ regions with primers targeting the TCR constant region and the 5'RACE anchor. A first PCR added sample indexes and Illumina adaptors, and a second PCR then raised library yield. After Ampure bead purification, the TCR product of roughly 650 bp was size-selected on a 2% E-gel SizeSelection system. Library quality was checked on a Bioanalyzer, concentration was measured with Qubit, and libraries were quantified with the Kapa Library Quantification kit before pooling. Libraries were sequenced paired-end 2 x 150 bp on an Illumina HiSeq 2500. To increase sequence diversity, roughly 23-30% phiX was spiked into each library pool. Per the original workflow: The UMI-based MiGEC pipeline processed quality-filtered reads and removed over 80% of raw TCR sequences during error correction. VDJ genes were aligned to IMGT germline references, and clonotypes were defined by unique CDR3 amino acid sequence plus V-J genes. VDJtools evaluated clonal expansion, Shannon diversity and CDR3 relatedness (CalcPairwiseDistances, ClusterSamples); CLCbio workbench built phylogenetic trees. Expanded clones were defined as having at least 8 unique UMIs, based on coefficient-of-variation modelling across technical triplicates. Using fastp at Q25 and MiXCR, TCRdb reprocessed the public reads and kept productive beta chains. Each CDR3 protein appears once, grouped with its most common genes and DNA. None of the V and J calls come from the authors' own analysis; TCRdb made them. This sample gives tens of thousands of distinct CDR3 sequences in total; roughly 4.8% of them show up just once. The ten most abundant clones make up 8.5% to 10% of the sample.

Unmatched junction bases come to 17, with V trimmed by 5 bases and J by 7 bases. Via the germline V gene, CDR1 is SGHTA and CDR2 FQGNSA. The CDR3 sequence holds 17 residues, the cysteine and phenylalanine included. Only CDR3 DNA is held: 51 bases, read in frame from base 1. The rearrangement joined TRBV7-2 to TRBJ2-5; TRBD1 matches 9 bases in the middle. The source is a man aged 18 to 30 in good health. Sequencing input: CD4+ T cells from blood. The CDR3 has the sequence CASSPGQGLGMEGTQYF. The DNA sequence is given as TGTGCCAGCAGCCCAGGACAGGGGCTCGGGATGGAAGGGACCCAGTACTTC.